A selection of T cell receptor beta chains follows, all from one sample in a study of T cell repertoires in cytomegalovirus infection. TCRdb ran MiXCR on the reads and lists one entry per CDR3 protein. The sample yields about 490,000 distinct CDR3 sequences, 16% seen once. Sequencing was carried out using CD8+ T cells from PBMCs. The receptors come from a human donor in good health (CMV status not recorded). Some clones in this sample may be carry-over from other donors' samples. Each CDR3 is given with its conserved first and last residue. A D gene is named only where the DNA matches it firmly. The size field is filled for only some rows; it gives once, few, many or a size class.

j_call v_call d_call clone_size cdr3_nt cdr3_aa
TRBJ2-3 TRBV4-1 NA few TGCGCCAGCAGCCTTGACATGAGCACAGATACGCAGTATTTT CASSLDMSTDTQYF
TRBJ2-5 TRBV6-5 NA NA TGTGCCAGCAGTTATGCGCTGGAAGAGACCCAGTACTTC CASSYALEETQYF
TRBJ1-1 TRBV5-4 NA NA TGTGCCAGCAGCACTGTCTGGGTAAGGGCTTCACCCACTGAAGCTTTCTTT CASSTVWVRASPTEAFF
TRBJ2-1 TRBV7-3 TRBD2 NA TGTGCCAGCAGCACCTTAGCGGGGGGGTATGGGAATGAGCAGTTCTTC CASSTLAGGYGNEQFF
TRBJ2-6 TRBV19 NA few TGTGCCAGTAGTATGAGGGTAGGTGGGGCCAACGTCCTGACTTTC CASSMRVGGANVLTF
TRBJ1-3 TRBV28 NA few TGTGCCAGCCGAACGGACGGATCTGGAAACACCATATATTTT CASRTDGSGNTIYF
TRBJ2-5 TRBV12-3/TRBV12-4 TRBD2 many TGTGCCAGCAGTTCCCGGGCGGGGGGCGCAGCGGGGTTTCAAGAGACCCAGTACTTC CASSSRAGGAAGFQETQYF
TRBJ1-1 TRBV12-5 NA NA TGTGCTAGTGGTTTGGTCCCGGCCAATGGGGCTTTCTTT CASGLVPANGAFF
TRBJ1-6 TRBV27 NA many TGTGCCAGCAGTCGCTTTAATTCACCCCTCCACTTT CASSRFNSPLHF
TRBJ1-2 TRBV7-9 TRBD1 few TGTGCCAGCAGCTCACGGACAGGGGGAAGAGGTGGCTACACCTTC CASSSRTGGRGGYTF
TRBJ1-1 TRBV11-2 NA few TGTGCCAGCAGCTTAGGGTCCAATAACAGGGTTAGCGTTTTCTTT CASSLGSNNRVSVFF
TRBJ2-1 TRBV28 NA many TGTGCCAGCAGTTCCGAGGGGGAAGCCTACAATGAGCAGTTCTTC CASSSEGEAYNEQFF
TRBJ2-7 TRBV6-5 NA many TGTGCCAGCAGTTACTCTGGGGAGAGCTCCTACGAGCAGTACTTC CASSYSGESSYEQYF
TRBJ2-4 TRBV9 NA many TGTGCCAGCAGCGCAGCAGGACAGACCAAAAACATTCAGTACTTC CASSAAGQTKNIQYF
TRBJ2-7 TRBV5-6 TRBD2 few TGTGCCAGCAGCCTCCAGGGACTAGCGGGAGACTACGAGCAGTACTTC CASSLQGLAGDYEQYF
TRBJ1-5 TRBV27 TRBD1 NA TGTGCCAGCTGGGACAAGCAGGGGGGTGATCAGCCCCAGCATTTT CASWDKQGGDQPQHF
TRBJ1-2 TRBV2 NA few TGTGCCAGCAGTGATTCGGGGGATGGCTACACCTTC CASSDSGDGYTF
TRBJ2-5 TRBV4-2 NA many TGTGCCAGCAGCCCGACTGGGTCTAGCGCGAATGAGTACCAAGAGACCCAGTACTTC CASSPTGSSANEYQETQYF
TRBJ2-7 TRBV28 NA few TGTGCCAGCAGAGTCTTGAGGGGGTGGAGCTACGAGCAGTACTTC CASRVLRGWSYEQYF
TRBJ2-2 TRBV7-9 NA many TGTGCCAGCACCCTAGACCAGCGAAAGAACACCGGGGAGCTGTTTTTT CASTLDQRKNTGELFF
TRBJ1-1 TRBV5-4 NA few TGTGCCAGCAGCTTGCCTACAGGCCTGAACACTGAAGCTTTCTTT CASSLPTGLNTEAFF
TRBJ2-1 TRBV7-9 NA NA TGTGCCAGCAGCTCGGGGGAGGAGCAGTTCTTC CASSSGEEQFF
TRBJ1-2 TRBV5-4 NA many TGTGCCAGCAGCCCCCAGACTAACTATGGCTACACCTTC CASSPQTNYGYTF
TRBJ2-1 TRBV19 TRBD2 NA TGTGCCAGTAGTATAACCAGCGGGGTTTACAATGAGCAGTTCTTC CASSITSGVYNEQFF
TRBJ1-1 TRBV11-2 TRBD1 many TGTGCCAGCAGCTTAGCAAGACAGGGGCACACTGAAGCTTTCTTT CASSLARQGHTEAFF
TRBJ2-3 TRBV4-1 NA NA TGCGCCAGCAGCCCGCAGAGAGATACGCAGTATTTT CASSPQRDTQYF
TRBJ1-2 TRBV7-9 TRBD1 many TGTGCCAGCAGCTCGGGACAGGGCCATGGCTACACCTTC CASSSGQGHGYTF
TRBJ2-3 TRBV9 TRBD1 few TGTGCCAGTTCTCTACCCCTCGGGACAGGGGGGAGGGATACGCAGTATTTT CASSLPLGTGGRDTQYF
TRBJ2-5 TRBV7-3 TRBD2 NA TGTGCCAGCAGCTCTAGCGGGGGGGCTCTGGAGACCCAGTACTTC CASSSSGGALETQYF
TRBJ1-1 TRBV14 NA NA TGTGCCAGCAGCCAAGATTGGAAGGGTGCGGTGGAAGCTTTCTTT CASSQDWKGAVEAFF
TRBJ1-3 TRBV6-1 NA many TGTGCCAGCAGTGTGGACAACTCTGGAAACACCATATATTTT CASSVDNSGNTIYF
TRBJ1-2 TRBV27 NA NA TGTGCCAGCAGTTTTCGCCAGAACCCCTGGGATGGCTACACCTTC CASSFRQNPWDGYTF
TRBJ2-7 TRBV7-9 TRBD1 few TGTGCCAGCAGCTTATTACCCTCGGGACAGATCTCCTACGAGCAGTACTTC CASSLLPSGQISYEQYF
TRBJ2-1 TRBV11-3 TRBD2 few TGTGCCAGCAGCCCCCGGGAGGGCCTTTACAATGAGCAGTTCTTC CASSPREGLYNEQFF
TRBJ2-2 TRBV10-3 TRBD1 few TGTGCCACCCAGGGACAGGTTGCCGGGGAGCTGTTTTTT CATQGQVAGELFF
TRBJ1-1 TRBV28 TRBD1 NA TGTGCCAGCGAGCCCGGGACAGAATTAAACGCTGAAGCTTTCTTT CASEPGTELNAEAFF
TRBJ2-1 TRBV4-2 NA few TGTGCCAGCAGCCTGGATTCCGATGAGCAGTTCTTC CASSLDSDEQFF
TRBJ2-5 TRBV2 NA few TGTGCCTCAATGGGGTCATGGGAGACCCAGTACTTC CASMGSWETQYF
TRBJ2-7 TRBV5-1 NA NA TGCGCCAGCAGCTTGGCCGGAGGCAGCGACACAAAATCCTACGAGCAGTACTTC CASSLAGGSDTKSYEQYF
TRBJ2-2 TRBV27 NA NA TGTGCCAGCAGTCCCGACGACAGGGAGGACACCGGGGAGCTGTTTTTT CASSPDDREDTGELFF
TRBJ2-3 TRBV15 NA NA TGTGCCACCAGCAGCGCCTACTGGGGGGCCCACGGCACAGATACGCAGTATTTT CATSSAYWGAHGTDTQYF
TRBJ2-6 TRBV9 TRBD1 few TGTGCCAGCAGCCTCCGGGACAGGGGTGTCTCTGGGGCCAACGTCCTGACTTTC CASSLRDRGVSGANVLTF